The source of this T cell receptor (beta chain) is a study of OX40 agonist ivuxolimab in advanced cancers. Autoimmune disease history or systemic immunosuppression was exclusionary. The CDR3 totals 16 residues. Trimming left V 2 bases short and J 2 bases short, with 10 bases between. Germline V lookup: CDR1 MDHEN, CDR2 SYDVKM. Some clones are missing from TCRdb's copy, which holds only in-frame ones; the method was immunoSEQ multiplex PCR. The sample contains 55,000 to 80,000 clones, about 86% of which appear only once. This TCR derives from an adult with an advanced solid tumor such as melanoma, head and neck, liver or kidney cancer. The chain carries TRBV28 and TRBJ2-6, with D possibly being TRBD1 (6 bases). The sequencing used CD4+ or CD8+ T cells sorted from blood, collected in a trial of the OX40 agonist ivuxolimab. CDR3 nucleotides: TGTGCCAGCAGTTTAGAGCGGACAGCTGGGGCCAACGTCCTGACTTTC. Protein: CASSLERTAGANVLTF.